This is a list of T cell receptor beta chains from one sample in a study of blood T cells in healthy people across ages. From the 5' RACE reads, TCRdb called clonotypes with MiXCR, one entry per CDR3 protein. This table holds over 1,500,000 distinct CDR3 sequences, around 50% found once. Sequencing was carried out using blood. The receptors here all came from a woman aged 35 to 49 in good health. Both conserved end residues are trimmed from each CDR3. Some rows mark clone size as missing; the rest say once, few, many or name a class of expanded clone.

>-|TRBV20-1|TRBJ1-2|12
SVPNRDRVDGYT
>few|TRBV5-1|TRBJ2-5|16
ASSYPSGGALLQETQY
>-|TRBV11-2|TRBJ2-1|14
ASSHRARRPQEEQF
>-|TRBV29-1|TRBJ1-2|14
SVAQIGSGTGYGYT
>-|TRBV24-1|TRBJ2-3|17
ATSDLGLAGGSWGDTQY
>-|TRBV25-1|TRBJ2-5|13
ASSEYGGDQETQY
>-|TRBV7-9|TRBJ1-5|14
ASSEADRAHNQPQH
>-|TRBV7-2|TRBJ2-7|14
ASSLAGTGKSYEQY
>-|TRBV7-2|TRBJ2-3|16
ASSNPKLAGGKLDTQY
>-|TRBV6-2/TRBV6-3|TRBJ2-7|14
ASSYLPGTGYYEQY
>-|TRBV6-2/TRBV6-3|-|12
ASSYGGTVETQY
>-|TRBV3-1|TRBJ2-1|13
ASSQWGRVDDEQF
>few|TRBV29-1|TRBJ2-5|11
SVVGSSQETQY
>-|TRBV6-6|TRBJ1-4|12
ASSNQVGREKLF
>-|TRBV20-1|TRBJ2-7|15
SARPTTAGTPNYEQY
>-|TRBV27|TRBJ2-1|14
ASSSAGASSYNEQF
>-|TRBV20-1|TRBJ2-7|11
SASGTLRNEQY
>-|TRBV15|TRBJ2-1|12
ATSRDYTGAEQF
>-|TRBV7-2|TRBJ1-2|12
ASSIPGQGVGYT